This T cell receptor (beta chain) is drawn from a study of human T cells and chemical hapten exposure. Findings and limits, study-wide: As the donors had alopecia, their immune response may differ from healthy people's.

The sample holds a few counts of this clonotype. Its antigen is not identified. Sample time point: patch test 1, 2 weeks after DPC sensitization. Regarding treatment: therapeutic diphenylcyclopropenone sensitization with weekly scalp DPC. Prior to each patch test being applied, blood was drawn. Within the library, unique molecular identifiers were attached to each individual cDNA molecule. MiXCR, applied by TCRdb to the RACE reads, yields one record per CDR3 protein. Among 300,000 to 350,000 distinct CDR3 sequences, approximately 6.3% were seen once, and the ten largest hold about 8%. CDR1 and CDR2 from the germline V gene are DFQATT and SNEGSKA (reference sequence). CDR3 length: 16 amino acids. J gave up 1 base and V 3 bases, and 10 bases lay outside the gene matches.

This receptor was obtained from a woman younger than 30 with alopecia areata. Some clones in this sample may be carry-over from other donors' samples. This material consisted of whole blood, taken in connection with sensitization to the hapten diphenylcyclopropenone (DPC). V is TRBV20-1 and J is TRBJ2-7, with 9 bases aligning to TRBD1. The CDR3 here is CSARDLGQGISYEQYF. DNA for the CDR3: TGCAGTGCTAGGGACCTCGGACAGGGGATTTCCTACGAGCAGTACTTC.